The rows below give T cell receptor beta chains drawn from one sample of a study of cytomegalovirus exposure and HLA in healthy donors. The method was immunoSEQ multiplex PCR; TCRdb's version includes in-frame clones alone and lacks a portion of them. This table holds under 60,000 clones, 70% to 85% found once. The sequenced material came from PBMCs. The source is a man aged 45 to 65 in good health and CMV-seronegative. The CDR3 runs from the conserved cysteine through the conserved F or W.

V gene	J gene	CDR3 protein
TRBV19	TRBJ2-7	CASSISGRQYF
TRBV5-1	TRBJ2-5	CASTLEGAVWETQYF
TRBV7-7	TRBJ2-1	CASSLDSGEVNEQFF
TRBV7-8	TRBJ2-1	CASSGLAGGNNEQFF
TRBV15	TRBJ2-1	CATSRAGTDNEQFF
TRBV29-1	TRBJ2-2	CSVEARSDAGELFF
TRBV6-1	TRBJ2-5	CASSKAGTGKQETQYF
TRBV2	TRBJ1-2	CASSEVGASYGYTF
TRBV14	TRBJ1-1	CASSRATGGAEAFF
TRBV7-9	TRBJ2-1	CASSSSGDHNEQFF
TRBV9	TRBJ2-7	CASSVGDPNNEQYF
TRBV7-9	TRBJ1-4	CASREAGGSEKLFF
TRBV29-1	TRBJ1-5	CSVAGARGQPQHF
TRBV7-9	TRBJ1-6	CASSLPGARSPLHF
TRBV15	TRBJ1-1	CATSARTGGGTEAFF
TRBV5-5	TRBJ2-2	CASSLVAGPTGELFF
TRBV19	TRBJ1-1	CASSGGQRWTEAFF
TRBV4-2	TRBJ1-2	CASSQGPGQGVYTF
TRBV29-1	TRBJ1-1	CSVDEDRGGTEAFF
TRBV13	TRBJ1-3	CASSLRHHSGNTIYF
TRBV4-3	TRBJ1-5	CASSQDRNQPQHF
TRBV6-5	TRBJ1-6	CASSLTNNSPLHF
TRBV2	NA	CASGGSVYEQYF
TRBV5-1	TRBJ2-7	CASSHYEQYF
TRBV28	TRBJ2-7	CASSLLGGNQYF
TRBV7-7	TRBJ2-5	CASSRGNRQGQETQYF
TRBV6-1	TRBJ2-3	CASSDDWENTDTQYF
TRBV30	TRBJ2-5	CAWSSGGQETQYF
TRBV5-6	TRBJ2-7	CASSGGRTGPYEQYF
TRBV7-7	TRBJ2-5	CASSLKRLAGEPETQYF
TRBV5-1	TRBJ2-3	CASSLSAGSTDTQYF
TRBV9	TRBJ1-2	CASSPTGEVYGYTF
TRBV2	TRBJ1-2	CASRERGITLYGYTF
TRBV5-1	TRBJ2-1	CASSTGQSYNEQFF
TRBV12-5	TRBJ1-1	CASGSELGARNTEAFF
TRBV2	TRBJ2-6	CASTRFGTKNSGANVLTF
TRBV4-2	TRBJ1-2	CASSPPTGFGGYTF
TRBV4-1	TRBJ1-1	CASSPGQSVGTEAFF
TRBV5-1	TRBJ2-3	CASSSRPRGNMDTQYF
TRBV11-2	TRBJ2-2	CASSALAGNTGELFF
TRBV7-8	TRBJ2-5	CASSLLAWEPQETQYF
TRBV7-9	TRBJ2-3	CASRGLAGVTDTQYF
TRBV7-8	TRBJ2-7	CASSERDSPYEQYF
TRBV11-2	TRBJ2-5	CASSLGLQETQYF
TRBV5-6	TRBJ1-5	CASSLGTGIQPQHF
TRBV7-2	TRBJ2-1	CASSLVSGHMYNEQFF
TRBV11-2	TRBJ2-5	CASSRGLAASQETQYF
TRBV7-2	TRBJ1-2	CASSLRQGIFTF
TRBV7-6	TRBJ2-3	CASSLDGRGGTDTQYF
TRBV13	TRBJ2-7	CASSTRAQGAEQYF
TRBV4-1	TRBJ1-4	CASSGSGQGPEKLFF
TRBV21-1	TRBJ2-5	CASSKPFQETQYF
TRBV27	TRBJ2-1	CASSFLPLSSYNEQFF